Below, 6 T cell receptor beta chains from the same sample are listed, as sequenced in a study of T cells after yellow fever vaccination. A single record per CDR3 protein comes from TCRdb applying MiXCR to the 5' RACE reads. The sample carries under 150,000 distinct CDR3 sequences, over 7% recorded once. The sequenced sample was CD4+ T cells sorted from PBMCs, obtained 5 days after the yellow fever booster vaccination. Every receptor here comes from a man under 40 who received the YFV17D yellow fever vaccine.

Comments on this clonotype: A clone one base away is much larger, so this may be a read error. The chain recombines TRBV5-1 with TRBJ2-2; D may be TRBD2 (5 bases). CDR3 size: 15 residues. Germline values: CDR1 SGHRS, CDR2 YFSETQ. Trimming removed 4 bases at V and 2 bases at J, with 12 bases between. As DNA, the CDR3 is TGCGCCAGCAGCCAACTAGTGGTAAACACCGGGGAGCTGTTTTTT. Translated: CASSQLVVNTGELFF.

This clonotype was counted many times. The chain recombines TRBV20-1 with TRBJ1-1; D is unresolved. The CDR3 has 13 amino acids. Germline loops: CDR1 DFQATT, CDR2 SNEGSKA (reference sequence). The ends were cut back, 3 bases at V and 7 bases at J, with 15 bases in the middle. CDR3 region: CSASASGRHEAFF. DNA of the CDR3: TGCAGTGCTAGCGCGTCAGGACGTCATGAAGCTTTCTTT.

This clonotype occurred many times. J is TRBJ2-3 and V is TRBV10-2; D tentatively reads TRBD1 or TRBD2 (5 bases each). Trimming cost V 6 bases and J 1 base, with 14 bases left between them. Looked up from germline, CDR1 is WSHSY and CDR2 is SAAADI. The CDR3 totals 15 residues. CDR3: CASRGSGSGTDTQYF. CDR3 bases: TGCGCCAGCAGGGGGTCAGGGAGTGGCACAGATACGCAGTATTTT.

This clonotype was counted between two and nine times. The chain employs TRBV7-2 and TRBJ2-7, with D possibly being TRBD1 (5 bases). The CDR3 is 15 amino acids. Deletions cut 0 bases from V and 2 bases from J, with 11 bases between. CDR1 and CDR2 from the germline V gene are SGHTA and FQGNSA. CDR3 in amino acids: CASSLAGQRTYEQYF. CDR3 in DNA: TGTGCCAGCAGCTTAGCAGGACAACGCACCTACGAGCAGTACTTC. The full variable domain, completed using reference TRBV7-2 and TRBJ2-7, is GAGVSQSPSNKVTEKGKDVELRCDPISGHTALYWYRQSLGQGLEFLIYFQGNSAPDKSGLPSDRFSAERTGGSVSTLTIQRTQQEDSAVYLCASSLAGQRTYEQYFGPGTRLTVT.

Ten or more counts support this clonotype. V is TRBV28 and J is TRBJ1-2; perhaps TRBD1 as D (5 bases). This CDR3 comprises 13 residues. Germline V lookup: CDR1 MDHEN, CDR2 SYDVKM. V gave up 5 bases and J gave up 5 bases, with 12 bases separating them. For the CDR3, the DNA is TGTGCCAGCAGTCAGGGACCGACTTATGGCTACACCTTC. Encoded protein: CASSQGPTYGYTF.

This clonotype was picked up many times. The CDR3 spells CAWAYRTGDSNQPQHF. The CDR3, as DNA: TGTGCCTGGGCCTACCGAACAGGGGATAGCAATCAGCCCCAGCATTTT. This rearrangement joins TRBV30 to TRBJ1-5; 7 positions match TRBD1. Germline V gene data show CDR1 as GTSNPN and CDR2 as SVGIG (reference sequence). CDR3 length: 16 amino acids. V was clipped by 5 bases and J by 0 bases; unmatched bases: 10.